Below, 3 T cell receptor beta chains from the same sample are listed, as sequenced in a study of shared clonotypes between healthy human individuals. Positively selected for CCR7, the CD45RO-negative cells used as naive CD8 cells excluded terminally differentiated effector memory CD45RA+ cells. TCRdb keeps only in-frame clones here, not all; method: immunoSEQ multiplex PCR. This table holds around 2,000,000 clones, about 94% found once. Input material: naive CD8+ T cells sorted from blood. The source of these receptors is a man younger than 35 in good health.

The J gene is TRBJ2-1, the V gene TRBV18; TRBD2 aligns across 8 bases. Germline CDR1 KGHSH, CDR2 LQKENI. Losses at the gene ends were 0 bases for V and 12 bases for J; bases not matched to a gene: 13. The CDR3 runs to 16 residues. The CDR3 region is CASSPPVGGEDLRQFF. The CDR3 DNA follows: TGTGCCAGCTCACCACCGGTCGGGGGGGAGGACCTCAGGCAGTTCTTC.

The V call is TRBV12-5, the J call TRBJ1-2, with D hard to call. In germline, CDR1 is LGHNT, CDR2 FRNRAP. There are 13 residues in the CDR3. The V end was cut by 1 base, the J end by 8 bases, with 11 bases between. CDR3 loop: CASGLAPEDGYTF. In DNA form, the CDR3 reads TGTGCTAGTGGTTTGGCTCCCGAGGACGGCTACACCTTC.

The rearrangement uses TRBV28 and TRBJ2-7; 7 bases are shared with TRBD1. The CDR3 has 16 amino acids. V was clipped by 5 bases and J by 6 bases; unmatched bases: 16. CDR1 is MDHEN and CDR2 is SYDVKM in the germline V gene. CDR3 residues: CASSPLSPGQLGEQYF. The CDR3 bases are TGTGCCAGCAGTCCCCTCTCTCCGGGACAGCTGGGCGAGCAGTACTTC.